These 22 T cell receptor beta chains were all obtained from the same sample, sequenced in a study of blood T cell repertoires in COVID-19. Sequencing used immunoSEQ multiplex PCR; TCRdb keeps in-frame clones, though not all of them. The data show 130,000 or so clones, with approximately 80% seen just once and around 1.6% held by the top ten. What was sequenced was peripheral blood. These receptors were obtained from a human donor in a cohort sampled during active COVID-19.

This clone was detected only once. The CDR3 DNA reads TGTGCCAGCAGCGTCGGTGGACTCTCGAGAGTTTACGAGCAGTACTTC. Translated: CASSVGGLSRVYEQYF. The V gene is TRBV9, the J gene TRBJ2-7; a weak D match, TRBD2 (5 bases). This CDR3 has 16 amino acids. With 2 bases removed from V and 4 bases from J, the gap between germline ends came to 19 bases. Germline CDR1 and CDR2: SGDLS and YYNGEE.

J is TRBJ1-4 and V is TRBV3-1 (or the pseudogene TRBV3-2); the match to TRBD1 covers 9 bases. CDR1 and CDR2 from the germline V gene are LGHDT and YNNKEL (reference sequence). CDR3 size: 15 residues. After removal of 3 bases from V and 8 bases from J, the junction contained 7 bases not matched to a gene. DNA of the CDR3: TGTGCCAGCAGCCACCTACAGGGGGCGGGGGAAAAACTGTTTTTT. Residues: CASSHLQGAGEKLFF.

Here the CDR3 DNA reads TGTGCCAGCAGTGAGGGACTGAGCACAGATACGCAGTATTTT. This encodes CASSEGLSTDTQYF. The V call is TRBV2, the J call TRBJ2-3, with a tentative D call TRBD2 (6 bases). This CDR3 has 14 amino acids. Trimming removed 3 bases from V and 0 bases from J, with 7 bases in between. From germline, CDR1 is SNHLY and CDR2 FYNNEI.

The V gene is TRBV2, the J gene TRBJ2-2; no clear D gene. In germline, CDR1 is SNHLY, CDR2 FYNNEI. CDR3 length equals 12 residues. Trimming removed 8 bases at V and 4 bases at J, with 8 bases between. DNA of the CDR3: TGTGCCAGCCGTCTCGGCACCGGGGAGCTGTTTTTT. Protein sequence: CASRLGTGELFF.

V usage is TRBV4-1 and J usage is TRBJ2-1; 7 bases line up with TRBD2. The germline CDR1 and CDR2 sequences are MGHRA and YSYEKL. The CDR3 loop spans 17 amino acids. V gave up 4 bases and J gave up 4 bases; unmatched junction bases: 13. In DNA form, the CDR3 reads TGCGCCAGCAGCCCCCAACTGGGCGGGAGTGGATACAATGAGCAGTTCTTC. Translated, it gives CASSPQLGGSGYNEQFF.

This sequence joins TRBV19 and TRBJ1-1, with TRBD1 matching over 7 bases. The V segment lost 6 bases and the J segment 0 bases; nucleotides outside the gene matches: 7. Germline V lookup: CDR1 LNHDA, CDR2 SQIVND (reference sequence). The CDR3 covers 15 residues. CDR3 nucleotides: TGTGCCAGTAGACCCCAGGGGACAGTGAACACTGAAGCTTTCTTT. Its protein product is CASRPQGTVNTEAFF.

The chain carries TRBV28 and TRBJ1-1; D call uncertain. V lost 5 bases and J 1 base, leaving 20 bases between the germline ends. This CDR3 contains 17 residues. Per germline, CDR1 MDHEN and CDR2 SYDVKM. In nucleotides, the CDR3 is TGTGCCAGCAGTGAATACGGGAATAGGGCAGGGAACACTGAAGCTTTCTTT. The encoded protein is CASSEYGNRAGNTEAFF.

V is TRBV19 and J is TRBJ1-6; 7 bases fit TRBD1. Trimming took 6 bases from V and 5 from J; bases not matched to a gene: 4. The CDR3 contains 14 residues. Germline V gene sequence: CDR1 LNHDA, CDR2 SQIVND (reference sequence). The CDR3 nucleotides read TGTGCCAGTAGAGGGACAGCTAATAATTCACCCCTCCACTTT. Its translation: CASRGTANNSPLHF.

This chain joins TRBV2 and TRBJ2-1; 7 nucleotides line up with TRBD2. The CDR3 spans 16 residues. V dropped 6 bases and J dropped 9; count of bases not matched to a gene: 17. Germline V lookup: CDR1 SNHLY, CDR2 FYNNEI. This CDR3 is CASRELAGVPISEQFF. CDR3 sequence (DNA): TGTGCCAGCAGAGAGCTCGCGGGAGTTCCTATTAGTGAGCAGTTCTTC.

CDR3 loop: CASRGQATDTQYF. In DNA form, the CDR3 reads TGTGCCAGCCGGGGACAGGCCACAGATACGCAGTATTTT. The rearrangement uses TRBV11-3 and TRBJ2-3, with 8 bases lining up with TRBD1. CDR1 and CDR2 from the germline V gene are SGHNT and YENEEA. The CDR3 has 13 amino acids. Trimming took 8 bases from V and 2 from J; bases not matched to a gene: 3.

The chain employs TRBV29-1 and TRBJ1-1; no reliable D call. CDR3 length: 13 residues. V was shortened by 3 bases and J by 2 bases, with 10 bases between the two germline ends. Germline V gene sequence: CDR1 SQVTM, CDR2 ANQGSEA. The chain's CDR3 is CSVERQSNTEAFF. The CDR3 DNA sequence: TGCAGCGTTGAGAGGCAGAGTAACACTGAAGCTTTCTTT.

The chain links TRBV7-2 to TRBJ2-2; TRBD2 is a possible D gene (5 bases). There are 16 residues in the CDR3. Germline V gene sequence: CDR1 SGHTA, CDR2 FQGNSA. Trimming took 1 base from V and 5 from J, leaving 14 bases between them. The CDR3 protein is CASSLGGTSRTGELFF. In DNA form, the CDR3 reads TGTGCCAGCAGCTTAGGAGGAACTAGTCGGACCGGGGAGCTGTTTTTT.

J is TRBJ2-3 and V is TRBV18; the match to TRBD2 covers 9 bases. This CDR3 comprises 18 residues. The germline V gene encodes CDR1 KGHSH and CDR2 LQKENI. The junction had 10 bases not matched to a gene; V was cut back by 3 bases and J by 0 bases. The CDR3, as DNA: TGTGCCAGCTCACCCAGAGGCCCAACTAGCGGGAGCACAGATACGCAGTATTTT. It is translated as CASSPRGPTSGSTDTQYF.

The chain links TRBV28 to TRBJ1-1, with a weak D call TRBD1 (6 bases). This CDR3 region has 14 residues. V lost 5 bases, J lost 1 base, and 11 bases lay in between. In germline, CDR1 is MDHEN, CDR2 SYDVKM. The CDR3, as DNA: TGTGCCAGCAGTCAGTGGACAGAGAACACTGAAGCTTTCTTT. Translated, it gives CASSQWTENTEAFF.

This sequence joins TRBV18 and TRBJ1-4; 7 bases agree with TRBD1. Germline CDR1 KGHSH, CDR2 LQKENI. This CDR3 is 14 amino acids long. Trimming at V came to 1 base and at J to 7 bases, leaving 3 bases not matched to a gene. The CDR3: CASSPQGAGEKLFF. The CDR3 nucleotides are TGTGCCAGCTCACCACAGGGGGCGGGTGAAAAACTGTTTTTT.

The genes are TRBV19 and TRBJ2-5; 9 nucleotides match TRBD2. J was trimmed by 5 bases and V by 4 bases; bases with no gene match: 11. Germline lookup yields CDR1 LNHDA and CDR2 SQIVND (reference sequence). There are 16 residues in the CDR3. The CDR3 DNA sequence: TGTGCCAGTAGTACCCGAGTTGGGGCGGGAGGGGAGACCCAGTACTTC. Protein product: CASSTRVGAGGETQYF.

This chain joins TRBV7-3 and TRBJ2-1; TRBD1 might be the D (5 bases). CDR3 length: 13 amino acids. Between the trimmed V and J ends, which lost 6 bases and 1 base, there was a span of 7 bases. The germline V gene has CDR1 SGHTA and CDR2 FQGTGA. The CDR3 region has the DNA TGTGCCAGCAGTTCAGGGTCCTACAATGAGCAGTTCTTC. This sequence encodes CASSSGSYNEQFF.

This clone is a singleton in its sample. The chain links TRBV2 to TRBJ1-5; D gene ambiguous. Germline V gives CDR1 SNHLY, CDR2 FYNNEI. The CDR3 sequence is 15 residues long. Trimming took off 0 bases at V and 4 bases at J, with 10 bases between the two ends. The DNA for the CDR3 is TGTGCCAGCAGTGAAGCAGCCCAAGTAAATCAGCCCCAGCATTTT. Its protein product is CASSEAAQVNQPQHF.

In this sample, this clone turned up once. This sequence joins TRBV7-2 and TRBJ2-4, with D possibly being TRBD1 (5 bases). This CDR3 is built from 12 residues. V was cut by 5 bases and J by 16 bases, with 18 bases left in between. Germline-derived CDR1 and CDR2 are SGHTA and FQGNSA. The CDR3 spells CASSPDSRVGYF. In DNA, the CDR3 is TGTGCCAGCAGCCCCGACAGTCGGGTTGGATACTTC.

V is TRBV7-9 and J is TRBJ1-2, with 11 bases lining up with TRBD1. This CDR3 is 17 amino acids long. Looked up from germline, CDR1 is SEHNR and CDR2 is FQNEAQ (reference sequence). V was pared by 5 bases and J by 1 base, with 9 bases of the junction left unmatched. The CDR3 DNA reads TGTGCCAGCAGCCGCCGGACAGGGGGCGACATTAACTATGGCTACACCTTC. Translating it yields CASSRRTGGDINYGYTF.

The chain combines TRBV19 with TRBJ2-5; no definite D call. The V end lost 5 bases, the J end lost 3 bases, and 10 bases lay between the germline ends. There are 13 residues in the CDR3. Germline lookup yields CDR1 LNHDA and CDR2 SQIVND (reference sequence). The CDR3 coding sequence is TGTGCCAGTAGTCCTCGACTGGAAGAGACCCAGTACTTC. As protein: CASSPRLEETQYF.

This chain joins TRBV28 and TRBJ2-5; 7 positions agree with TRBD1. After removal of 10 bases from V and 2 bases from J, the junction contained 4 bases not matched to a gene. CDR1 and CDR2 from the germline V gene are MDHEN and SYDVKM. The CDR3 extends over 12 amino acids. The CDR3 DNA is TGTGCCACAAACAGGGGACAAGAGACCCAGTACTTC. Its translation: CATNRGQETQYF.